Shown below are 3 T cell receptor beta chains from a single sample sequenced in a study of tissue T cells after allogeneic stem cell transplantation (dated by TCRdb to between 2021 and 2023). Libraries were made using the immunoSEQ multiplex PCR assay. TCRdb took over this immuneACCESS table, retaining in-frame rearrangements with V and J assigned. Such tables are incomplete; in checked studies, under half of the missing clones stem from an unresolved V gene, and the remainder is unexplained. The sample profile shows about 500 clones; around 45% of them were found once. 22% of the sample goes to the ten largest clones. The time point label here, explained by the study, means: mouse harvest day 14 after allogeneic transplant. Mouse grafts combined 10^7 T-cell-depleted bone marrow cells with 10^6 splenic CD5+ T cells, given via tail vein injection. Material for sequencing was blood. The source is a female BALB/c mouse given C57BL/6 T cells with graft-versus-host disease after an allogeneic hematopoietic cell transplant.

This clone is categorized as hyperexpanded. Gene names and germline match the mouse. Coverage ceases 1 residue before the CDR3 finishes, and the germline J gene fills in the end. The chain carries TRBV19 and TRBJ1-5, with 7 bases aligning to TRBD1. This CDR3 spans 15 amino acids. Germline loops: CDR1 FNHDT, CDR2 SITEND (reference sequence). V lost 3 bases, J lost 1 base, and 4 bases stayed unmatched. CDR3: CASSTPGQNNQAPLF. Incomplete CDR3 DNA: TGTGCCAGCAGTACCCCGGGACAGAACAACCAGGCTCCGCTT. The whole variable domain, filled in from reference TRBV19 and TRBJ1-5, reads GGIITQTPKFLIGQEGQKLTLKCQQNFNHDTMYWYRQDSGKGLRLIYYSITENDLQKGDLSEGYDASREKKSSFSLTVTSAQKNEMAVFLCASSTPGQNNQAPLFGEGTRLSVL.

Worth noting for this clone: Gene names and germline match the mouse. The CDR3 goes on 1 residue after the read ends, and that part is filled in from the germline J gene. The chain has TRBV26 and TRBJ1-1, with D possibly being TRBD1 (6 bases). Trimming stripped 4 bases from V and 1 base from J, with 10 bases between. Germline CDR1 reads KGHPV; CDR2 reads FQNQEV (reference sequence). CDR3 length equals 14 residues. Incomplete CDR3 DNA: TGTGCCAGCAGTCGCCGGGGGGCGAACACAGAAGTCTTC. Translated, it gives CASSRRGANTEVF. The whole CDR3 region reads CASSRRGANTEVFF.

Note on this clone: Gene names refer to mouse genes. The read finishes 1 residue shy of the CDR3 end, and the germline J gene is used to complete it. V gene TRBV26 combines with J gene TRBJ1-3; D not resolved. The CDR3 extends over 14 amino acids. Germline V CDR1 and CDR2: KGHPV, FQNQEV (reference sequence). V shed 0 bases and J shed 0 bases, with 3 bases lying between them. The covered CDR3 bases are TGTGCCAGCAGTCTGTCCAATTCTGGAAATACGCTCTAT. Translation gives CASSLSNSGNTLY. The entire CDR3 protein reads CASSLSNSGNTLYF.